This TCR beta chain was identified during a study of cytomegalovirus exposure and HLA in healthy donors. Study conclusions and caveats: Reports showed the classifier diagnosing cytomegalovirus status with high specificity and sensitivity. Most subjects' HLA-A and HLA-B alleles were reportedly predicted from TCR beta sequences.

This CDR3 is 17 amino acids long. With 3 bases removed from V and 1 base from J, the gap between germline ends came to 16 bases. Germline CDR1 is SGHVS and CDR2 is FQNEAQ. As concerns this clone: Its specificity is not known.

The PCR was carried out with 60 Vbeta primers and 13 Jbeta primers. Clones were sequenced by immunoSEQ multiplex PCR, and TCRdb holds only the in-frame ones, with some missing. This table holds around 140,000 clones, roughly four fifths found once. The source of this sequence is a man between 18 and 35 years old in good health and CMV-seropositive. The rearrangement uses TRBV7-8 and TRBJ2-1, with a tentative D call TRBD2 (6 bases). The sample consisted of PBMCs. The CDR3 region is CASSFQLASQSYNEQFF. CDR3 DNA sequence: TGTGCCAGCAGCTTTCAACTAGCTTCGCAGTCCTACAATGAGCAGTTCTTC.